Listed below are T cell receptor beta chains from one sample, sequenced in a study of T cells in Graves' hyperthyroidism and ophthalmopathy. TCRdb reprocessed the multiplex PCR reads via MiXCR and lists one record per CDR3 protein. The profile shows around 200,000 distinct CDR3 sequences, 15% to 20% of them singletons. The material sequenced was blood. These receptors came from a man in his forties with Graves' hyperthyroidism. Each CDR3 is given without its conserved first and last residue.

TRBV7-2	TRBJ2-1	ASSRGRGSGNNEQF
TRBV11-2	TRBJ2-1	ASSLDRGAGGRHEQF
TRBV30	TRBJ1-1	AWRRLNTEAF
TRBV12-3/TRBV12-4	TRBJ2-2	ASAPDVNTGELF
TRBV9	TRBJ2-7	ASSRTSRNYEQY
TRBV2	TRBJ1-5	ASSETLNSNQPQH
TRBV7-8	TRBJ2-2	ASSLAGGVGGGELF
TRBV28	TRBJ2-7	ASSSRQGRGYEQY
TRBV20-1	TRBJ2-2	SAKSGSLAGELF
TRBV10-3	TRBJ2-7	AISVEQVHEQY
TRBV20-1	TRBJ2-2	SAEDRGSNTGELF
TRBV3-1	TRBJ2-7	ASSQDGFDEQY
TRBV6-1	TRBJ2-4	ATMDRGTTLAKNIQY
TRBV5-1	TRBJ2-2	ASSLRRATGELF
TRBV4-3	TRBJ1-1	ASSQDLEGSEAF
TRBV3-2	TRBJ2-6	ASSQVGQGFKPNVLT
TRBV4-2	TRBJ2-5	ASSQGLAGETQY
TRBV28	TRBJ2-3	ATLAWGSTDTQY
TRBV5-1	TRBJ1-6	ASSLDPGQGRESPLH
TRBV7-2	TRBJ2-7	ASSSREAYEQY
TRBV28	TRBJ2-7	ASSGGGNEYHEQY
TRBV5-1	TRBJ2-5	ASSVLGEETQY
TRBV5-1	TRBJ2-1	ASSTSSGGYNEQF
TRBV20-1	TRBJ2-6	SARDPDRGGSGANVLT
TRBV7-2	TRBJ2-3	ASSRDGGLAGGQDTQY
TRBV6-2/TRBV6-3	TRBJ1-1	ASSYDAGLTEAF
TRBV4-2	TRBJ1-1	ASSPFTTGTDYTEAF
TRBV15	TRBJ2-4	ATSRARDRTPTIQY
TRBV5-6	TRBJ2-3	ASSVGQRASYTQY
TRBV7-2	TRBJ2-3	ASSLLGGSTDTQY
TRBV11-3	TRBJ2-5	ASSSGIQETQY